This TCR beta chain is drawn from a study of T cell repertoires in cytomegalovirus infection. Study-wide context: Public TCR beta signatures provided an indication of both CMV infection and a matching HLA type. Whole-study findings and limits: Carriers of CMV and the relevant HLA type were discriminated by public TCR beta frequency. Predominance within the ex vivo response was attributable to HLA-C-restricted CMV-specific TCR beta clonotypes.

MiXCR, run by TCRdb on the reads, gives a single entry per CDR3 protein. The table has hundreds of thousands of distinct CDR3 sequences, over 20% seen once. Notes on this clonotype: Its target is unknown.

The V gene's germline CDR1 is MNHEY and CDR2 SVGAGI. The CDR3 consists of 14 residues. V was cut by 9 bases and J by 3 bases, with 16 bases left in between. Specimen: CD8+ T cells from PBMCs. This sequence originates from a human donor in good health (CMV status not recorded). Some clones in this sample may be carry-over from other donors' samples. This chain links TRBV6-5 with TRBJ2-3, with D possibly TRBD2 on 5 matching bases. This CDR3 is CASALGIGTDTQYF. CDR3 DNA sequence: TGTGCCAGTGCCCTCGGGATTGGGACAGATACGCAGTATTTT.